One sample yielded the 23 T cell receptor beta chains listed below, sequenced in a study of OX40 agonist ivuxolimab in advanced cancers. Sequencing used immunoSEQ multiplex PCR; TCRdb keeps in-frame clones, though not all of them. The data hold 35,000 to 50,000 clones, with 80% to 90% observed a single time. The source was CD4+ or CD8+ T cells sorted from blood, collected in a trial of the OX40 agonist ivuxolimab. These receptors came from an adult with an advanced solid tumor such as melanoma, head and neck, liver or kidney cancer.

The chain employs TRBV7-2 and TRBJ1-2, with D possibly being TRBD1 (5 bases). The V end lost 5 bases, the J end lost 2 bases, and 12 bases lay between the germline ends. Germline CDR1 and CDR2: SGHTA and FQGNSA. This CDR3 is built from 14 residues. The CDR3 coding sequence is TGTGCCAGCAGCCGACAGCTAACGAACTATGGCTACACCTTC. Translating gives CASSRQLTNYGYTF.

The V and J genes are TRBV28 and TRBJ1-2, with TRBD1 matching over 7 bases. The ends lost 4 bases at V and 8 bases at J; junction bases unmatched: 13. The CDR3 runs 15 residues. Per germline, CDR1 MDHEN and CDR2 SYDVKM. This CDR3 reads CASSSTGEGYGGYTF. In DNA, the CDR3 is TGTGCCAGCAGTTCTACAGGGGAAGGGTATGGCGGCTACACCTTC.

The chain is built from TRBV7-2 and TRBJ1-5; no clear D gene. The V and J ends lost 4 bases and 11 bases respectively, with 12 bases between them. The CDR3 has 12 amino acids. The germline V gene encodes CDR1 SGHTA and CDR2 FQGNSA. The CDR3 protein is CASSSALGAQHF. CDR3 nucleotides: TGTGCCAGCAGCTCAGCCCTCGGGGCCCAGCATTTT.

Only a few counts were recorded for this clone. The V gene is TRBV2, the J gene TRBJ2-1; a weak D match, TRBD2 (6 bases). CDR3 length equals 14 residues. Trimming shortened V by 4 bases and J by 5 bases, and 12 bases separated the two germline ends. Germline loops: CDR1 SNHLY, CDR2 FYNNEI. Here the CDR3 DNA reads TGTGCCAGCAGTGTTGGAGGGTCCAACAATGAGCAGTTCTTC. It translates to CASSVGGSNNEQFF.

The genes are TRBV5-5 and TRBJ2-3; 7 nucleotides align to TRBD1. CDR1 is SGHKS, CDR2 YYEKEE, per germline (reference sequence). The CDR3 has 15 amino acids. The J segment lost 3 bases and the V segment lost 2 bases, leaving 6 bases of the junction unmatched. CDR3: CASSFTGQPTDTQYF. The DNA for the CDR3 is TGTGCCAGCAGCTTTACGGGACAGCCAACAGATACGCAGTATTTT.

This clone was picked up one time. The J gene is TRBJ2-5, the V gene TRBV7-6; D is possibly TRBD1 or TRBD2 (6 bases each). The CDR3 runs 19 residues. Germline-derived CDR1 and CDR2 are SGHVS and FNYEAQ. The ends were cut back, 1 base at V and 2 bases at J, with 23 bases in the middle. CDR3 DNA sequence: TGTGCCAGCAGCTTAGATTTTGGGCTAGTGGGGGGCCAACAAGAGACCCAGTACTTC. It codes for CASSLDFGLVGGQQETQYF.

CDR3 sequence: CASRPYTGDYGYTF. Here the CDR3 DNA reads TGCGCCAGCAGACCATACACAGGGGACTATGGCTACACCTTC. V and J are TRBV5-1 and TRBJ1-2; 7 bases fit TRBD1. CDR1 SGHRS and CDR2 YFSETQ come from the germline V gene. CDR3 length equals 14 residues. V shed 5 bases, J shed 3 bases, and the junction held 7 bases outside the gene matches.

The rearrangement joins TRBV6-6 to TRBJ2-7, with D possibly matching TRBD2 (6 bases). This CDR3 region has 14 residues. V dropped 7 bases and J dropped 2 bases, with 15 bases sitting between them. Germline V CDR1 and CDR2: MNHNY, SVGAGI (reference sequence). The CDR3 DNA is TGTGCCAGCACCCAGTGGGGGGTAGCCTACGAGCAGTACTTC. Its protein is CASTQWGVAYEQYF.

This sequence joins TRBV5-1 and TRBJ1-4; TRBD1 matches at 7 bases. In germline, CDR1 is SGHRS, CDR2 YFSETQ. V was clipped by 3 bases and J by 0 bases; unmatched bases: 2. This CDR3 comprises 15 residues. The CDR3 reads CASSSGQATNEKLFF. CDR3 nucleotide sequence: TGCGCCAGCAGCTCCGGACAGGCAACTAATGAAAAACTGTTTTTT.

This clone was detected only a few times. In DNA form, the CDR3 reads TGTGCCAGCAGTTTAGTACAGGGTTATGGCTACACCTTC. This translates into CASSLVQGYGYTF. The V and J genes are TRBV28 and TRBJ1-2; perhaps TRBD1 as D (6 bases). In germline, CDR1 is MDHEN, CDR2 SYDVKM. Trimming pared 2 bases from V and 5 bases from J, leaving 9 bases between. This CDR3 region has 13 residues.

This chain uses TRBV5-1 with TRBJ1-5, with a weak D call TRBD1 (5 bases). The CDR3 sequence is 14 residues long. Per germline, CDR1 SGHRS and CDR2 YFSETQ. Between the trimmed V and J ends, which lost 0 bases and 3 bases, there was a span of 7 bases. The DNA of the CDR3 is TGCGCCAGCAGCTTGGGACAGCTCAATCAGCCCCAGCATTTT. This translates into CASSLGQLNQPQHF.

The gene calls are TRBV18 and TRBJ1-1, with D perhaps TRBD1 (5 bases). V was pared by 4 bases and J by 0 bases, with 12 bases between. CDR3 length equals 15 residues. Per the germline V gene, CDR1 is KGHSH and CDR2 is LQKENI. The CDR3: CASSLGGALNTEAFF. CDR3 sequence (DNA): TGTGCCAGCTCACTGGGGGGAGCCCTGAACACTGAAGCTTTCTTT.

The chain joins TRBV2 to TRBJ2-6; no definite D call. The germline V and J ends were trimmed by 3 bases and 4 bases, with 4 bases remaining between them. This CDR3 has 13 residues. The germline gives CDR1 SNHLY, CDR2 FYNNEI. The CDR3 protein is CASSDAGANVLTF. The CDR3 nucleotides read TGTGCCAGCAGTGATGCCGGGGCCAACGTCCTGACTTTC. The full variable domain, rest sourced from reference TRBV2 and TRBJ2-6, is EPEVTQTPSHQVTQMGQEVILRCVPISNHLYFYWYRQILGQKVEFLVSFYNNEISEKSEIFDDQFSVERPDGSNFTLKIRSTKLEDSAMYFCASSDAGANVLTFGAGSRLTVL.

The V gene is TRBV6-5, the J gene TRBJ2-1, with D maybe TRBD1 (5 bases). The CDR3 has 15 residues. Germline lookup yields CDR1 MNHEY and CDR2 SVGAGI. V lost 6 bases, J lost 0 bases, and 12 bases lay in between. The chain's CDR3 is CASSYIDSSYNEQFF. CDR3 bases: TGTGCCAGCAGCTATATAGACAGCTCCTACAATGAGCAGTTCTTC.

The rearrangement uses TRBV14 and TRBJ2-7; D remains unclear. V was trimmed by 1 base and J by 3 bases, leaving 10 bases between them. There are 14 residues in the CDR3. Germline V gives CDR1 SGHDN, CDR2 FVKESK. The CDR3 is CASSQGLRIYEQYF. CDR3 bases: TGTGCCAGCAGCCAAGGTCTAAGGATCTACGAGCAGTACTTC.

V gene TRBV7-2 combines with J gene TRBJ1-1; D is uncertain. CDR3 size: 15 residues. Germline CDR1 is SGHTA and CDR2 is FQGNSA. Trimming pared 4 bases from V and 1 base from J, leaving 13 bases between. CDR3 coding DNA: TGTGCCAGCAGCTCCCGGGGTTGGGGGAACACTGAAGCTTTCTTT. Residues: CASSSRGWGNTEAFF.

The gene calls are TRBV28 and TRBJ1-5; D gene unclear. This CDR3 spans 14 amino acids. Trimming removed 6 bases from V and 7 bases from J, with 16 bases in between. CDR1 is MDHEN and CDR2 is SYDVKM in the germline V gene. The CDR3 reads CASSYRTGRQPQHF. The CDR3 region has the DNA TGTGCCAGCAGCTATCGGACCGGGCGGCAGCCCCAGCATTTT.

This clone was counted once. The rearrangement uses TRBV7-2 and TRBJ1-3; D is uncertain. V was clipped by 1 base and J by 5 bases, with 6 bases between them. This CDR3 is 13 amino acids long. Germline V gene sequence: CDR1 SGHTA, CDR2 FQGNSA. The CDR3 DNA reads TGTGCCAGCAGCTTAGAGAAACGAAACACCATATATTTT. It translates to CASSLEKRNTIYF.

The chain combines TRBV19 with TRBJ1-6, with D possibly matching TRBD1 (5 bases). V was shortened by 9 bases and J by 10 bases, with 16 bases between the two germline ends. Germline loops: CDR1 LNHDA, CDR2 SQIVND (reference sequence). This CDR3 contains 13 residues. This CDR3 is CASESTRGSPLHF. The CDR3 coding sequence is TGTGCCAGCGAATCGACCCGGGGGTCACCCCTCCACTTT.

The chain couples TRBV19 to TRBJ1-2, with D maybe TRBD1 (6 bases). Germline assignment: CDR1 LNHDA and CDR2 SQIVND (reference sequence). Trimming took 8 bases from V and 2 from J, leaving 18 bases between them. The CDR3 length is 15 residues. This CDR3 is CASGSPPRGNYGYTF. Here the CDR3 DNA reads TGTGCCAGTGGATCCCCGCCAAGGGGGAACTATGGCTACACCTTC.

J is TRBJ1-2 and V is TRBV5-1, with D perhaps matching TRBD1 (6 bases). V dropped 6 bases and J dropped 7 bases, with 19 bases sitting between them. Germline lookup yields CDR1 SGHRS and CDR2 YFSETQ. The CDR3 extends over 14 amino acids. CDR3 coding DNA: TGCGCCAGCACAAATTCACAGGGATCTGGTGGCTACACCTTC. Translation gives CASTNSQGSGGYTF.

The rearrangement joins TRBV5-6 to TRBJ2-3; the D is unclear. The germline V and J ends were trimmed by 4 bases and 0 bases, with 9 bases remaining between them. CDR3 size: 14 residues. Germline V CDR1 and CDR2: SGHDT, YYEEEE. The DNA of the CDR3 is TGTGCCAGCAGCAGTGGCTCTAGCACAGATACGCAGTATTTT. Translating gives CASSSGSSTDTQYF.

The rearrangement links TRBV7-9 to TRBJ2-3; D possibly corresponds to TRBD2 (7 bases). The CDR3 loop spans 18 amino acids. The V end was cut by 2 bases, the J end by 3 bases, with 21 bases between. The germline V gene has CDR1 SEHNR and CDR2 FQNEAQ (reference sequence). CDR3 DNA sequence: TGTGCCAGCAGCTTAACGGCTAGTGGGGGGGCCGGAACAGATACGCAGTATTTT. Its translation: CASSLTASGGAGTDTQYF.